Each of the 16 T cell receptor beta chains below was sequenced from the same sample in a study of blood T cells in healthy people across ages. Next came a second PCR, run for about 6 to 12 cycles, which used a sample-barcoded 5' primer along with a J-beta primer mix. TCRdb itself ran the 5' RACE reads through MiXCR, one entry per CDR3 protein. The table has 850,000 to 1,100,000 distinct CDR3 sequences, around two fifths seen once. Sequencing was carried out using blood. These receptors all stem from a man aged 18 to 29 in good health.

The chain joins TRBV2 to TRBJ2-3; D might be TRBD2 (5 bases). The V end was cut by 4 bases, the J end by 0 bases, with 11 bases between. The CDR3 is 15 amino acids. Germline V gene data show CDR1 as SNHLY and CDR2 as FYNNEI. CDR3 amino acids: CASSVRGRSTDTQYF. The CDR3 DNA reads as TGTGCCAGCAGTGTCCGGGGTAGAAGCACAGATACGCAGTATTTT.

This sequence joins TRBV24-1 and TRBJ2-1; the match to TRBD1 covers 7 bases. V lost 6 bases, J lost 4 bases, and 5 bases stayed unmatched. Germline CDR1 KGHDR, CDR2 SFDVKD. The CDR3 loop spans 14 amino acids. The CDR3 sequence is CATSPGTEYNEQFF. The CDR3 DNA reads as TGTGCCACCAGTCCCGGGACAGAATACAATGAGCAGTTCTTC.

This sequence joins TRBV9 and TRBJ2-1; 11 nucleotides align to TRBD1. CDR3 length: 15 amino acids. V was clipped by 5 bases and J by 5 bases; unmatched bases: 6. CDR1 and CDR2 from the germline V gene are SGDLS and YYNGEE. CDR3 bases: TGTGCCAGCAGGGGAGGACAGGGGGCCGACAATGAGCAGTTCTTC. Translating gives CASRGGQGADNEQFF.

The chain joins TRBV6-5 to TRBJ2-5; tentative D call: TRBD2 (5 bases). The J call may be wrong; the DNA end is better matched by TRBJ2-7. In germline, CDR1 is MNHEY, CDR2 SVGAGI. The CDR3 is 15 amino acids. In DNA, the CDR3 is TGTGCCAGCAGTTACTCCCGGCGAAAGAGCGGCGAGCAGTACTTC. The encoded protein is CASSYSRRKSGEQYF.

J is TRBJ1-4 and V is TRBV20-1; D uncertain. The CDR3 extends over 13 amino acids. Per germline, CDR1 DFQATT and CDR2 SNEGSKA (reference sequence). The DNA of the CDR3 is TGCAGGGCGGCTTGGGCAACTAATGAAAAACTGTTTTTT. Its translation is CRAAWATNEKLFF.

The gene calls are TRBV6-1 and TRBJ1-4, with D possibly matching TRBD1 (5 bases). This CDR3 region has 15 residues. Between the trimmed V and J ends, which lost 3 bases and 6 bases, there was a span of 14 bases. Germline V gene data show CDR1 as MNHNS and CDR2 as SASEGT. CDR3 in DNA: TGTGCCAGCAGTGAGACAATCGGCAGGGATGAAAAACTGTTTTTT. Translated: CASSETIGRDEKLFF.

This clonotype was seen a few times. This chain links TRBV15 with TRBJ2-1, with D possibly being TRBD1 (5 bases). CDR3 length equals 14 residues. Trimming took 3 bases from V and 6 from J, leaving 12 bases between them. Germline V CDR1 and CDR2: LNHNV, YYDKDF (reference sequence). The DNA for the CDR3 is TGTGCCACCAGCAGGGCAATGGGGCGCAATGAGCAGTTCTTC. Translation gives CATSRAMGRNEQFF. Complete variable domain (other parts from reference TRBV15 and TRBJ2-1): DAMVIQNPRYQVTQFGKPVTLSCSQTLNHNVMYWYQQKSSQAPKLLFHYYDKDFNNEADTPDNFQSRRPNTSFCFLDIRSPGLGDTAMYLCATSRAMGRNEQFFGPGTRLTVL.

This clonotype was seen more than once but under ten times. The CDR3 here is CASSLRFTGYGYTF. The CDR3, as DNA: TGTGCCAGCAGCCTCCGGTTTACTGGCTATGGCTACACCTTC. The chain employs TRBV7-2 and TRBJ1-2; D is unclear. The CDR3 loop spans 14 amino acids. V lost 5 bases and J lost 4, with 14 bases in between. Germline loops: CDR1 SGHTA, CDR2 FQGNSA. Variable domain in full (rest from reference TRBV7-2 and TRBJ1-2): GAGVSQSPSNKVTEKGKDVELRCDPISGHTALYWYRQSLGQGLEFLIYFQGNSAPDKSGLPSDRFSAERTGGSVSTLTIQRTQQEDSAVYLCASSLRFTGYGYTFGSGTRLTVV.

Concerning this clonotype itself: A much larger clone sits a single nucleotide away, making a read error possible. The chain joins TRBV12-3 or TRBV12-4 to TRBJ1-1; 9 positions match TRBD1. The CDR3 is 13 amino acids. The J segment lost 6 bases and the V segment lost 6 bases, leaving 5 bases of the junction unmatched. CDR3 bases: TGTGCCAGCAGGGACAGGGGCAACGCTGAAGCTTTCTTT. It codes for CASRDRGNAEAFF.

The chain recombines TRBV6-2 or TRBV6-3 with TRBJ1-5; 7 bases align to TRBD1. The V segment lost 2 bases and the J segment 2 bases; nucleotides outside the gene matches: 6. This CDR3 region has 16 residues. Per germline, CDR1 MNHEY and CDR2 SVGEGT. The DNA of the CDR3 is TGTGCCAGCAGTTACAACAGGGGCTGGGGCAATCAGCCCCAGCATTTT. Translating it yields CASSYNRGWGNQPQHF.

The chain recombines TRBV7-8 with TRBJ1-1; no clear D. The CDR3 loop spans 14 amino acids. Per the germline V gene, CDR1 is SGHVS and CDR2 is FQNEAQ. The V gene lost 5 bases and the J gene lost 3 bases, with 13 bases spanning the gap. The CDR3 coding sequence is TGTGCCAGCAGCCAGCATCCGGGAGACACTGAAGCTTTCTTT. Translated: CASSQHPGDTEAFF.

This clonotype was recorded many times. The chain uses TRBV12-3 or TRBV12-4 and TRBJ2-7; TRBD1 might be the D (7 bases). This CDR3 has 17 amino acids. The ends were cut back, 7 bases at V and 3 bases at J, with 25 bases in the middle. CDR3 residues: CASIVEARGEANYEQYF. CDR3 sequence (DNA): TGTGCCAGCATCGTAGAGGCCAGGGGGGAGGCAAACTACGAGCAGTACTTC.

This clonotype was seen a handful of times. V is TRBV6-1 and J is TRBJ2-1; D uncertain. The CDR3 runs to 12 residues. V shed 0 bases and J shed 6 bases, with 3 bases lying between them. Germline V gene lookup returns CDR1 MNHNS and CDR2 SASEGT. The CDR3 is CASSEAGNEQFF. CDR3 in DNA: TGTGCCAGCAGTGAAGCCGGCAATGAGCAGTTCTTC.

As DNA, the CDR3 is TGCAGTGCTAGAGATGGCCAGAACTACGAGCAGTACTTC. Its translation is CSARDGQNYEQYF. This chain uses TRBV20-1 with TRBJ2-7; D unclear. This CDR3 region has 13 residues. Germline V gene sequence: CDR1 DFQATT, CDR2 SNEGSKA (reference sequence). Trimming took 0 bases from V and 3 from J, leaving 9 bases between them.

J is TRBJ1-1 and V is TRBV7-8; D may be TRBD1 (5 bases). The CDR3 has 13 residues. Germline CDR1 SGHVS, CDR2 FQNEAQ. The V end was cut by 6 bases, the J end by 8 bases, with 16 bases between. CDR3 in amino acids: CASSLGRDEEAFF. The CDR3, as DNA: TGTGCCAGCAGTCTAGGCCGGGACGAAGAAGCTTTCTTT.

V gene TRBV10-3 combines with J gene TRBJ2-5; TRBD1 aligns across 7 bases. CDR3 size: 14 residues. From germline, CDR1 is ENHRY and CDR2 SYGVKD. Unmatched junction bases numbered 3, after V lost 0 bases and J lost 5 bases. The CDR3 nucleotides are TGTGCCATCAGTGAGTCGACAGGGATGGAGACCCAGTACTTC. It encodes CAISESTGMETQYF.